The 21 T cell receptor beta chains listed next were all sequenced from one sample in a study of TIL therapy for anti-PD-1-resistant metastatic lung cancer. Sequencing used immunoSEQ v3. Produced via immunoSEQ multiplex PCR; TCRdb's table is partial and in-frame only. The sample lists about 20,000 clones, approximately 70% occurring once. Time point in this sample: pre-treatment sample, taken before nivolumab and TIL therapy. The source material was blood, sampled at baseline. The origin of the receptors is a person aged 30 to 80 with non-small cell lung cancer.

CDR3 loop: CASSFTSGSYNEQFF. CDR3 in DNA: TGTGCCAGCAGTTTCACTAGCGGCTCCTACAATGAGCAGTTCTTC. This sequence joins TRBV6-2 or TRBV6-3 and TRBJ2-1; 8 bases line up with TRBD2. Germline-derived CDR1 and CDR2 are MNHEY and SVGEGT. This CDR3 is built from 15 residues. With V trimmed by 4 bases and J by 0 bases, 2 bases remained unmatched.

The CDR3 is CASSSGTSRNVRYTF. The CDR3 DNA reads TGCGCCAGCAGCTCTGGTACCTCCAGAAACGTTCGCTACACCTTC. This rearrangement joins TRBV5-1 to TRBJ1-2; D is unclear. Germline V gene sequence: CDR1 SGHRS, CDR2 YFSETQ. This CDR3 contains 15 residues. The germline V and J ends were trimmed by 3 bases and 9 bases, with 21 bases remaining between them.

The genes are TRBV7-2 and TRBJ1-1, with unresolved D. There are 16 residues in the CDR3. Trimming took 5 bases from V and 6 from J, leaving 22 bases between them. Germline CDR1 is SGHTA and CDR2 is FQGNSA. CDR3: CASSLGSPPGRAEAFF. In nucleotides, the CDR3 is TGTGCCAGCAGCCTTGGTAGTCCCCCGGGGAGGGCTGAAGCTTTCTTT.

CDR3 sequence: CASSEATGVGSPLHF. In nucleotides, the CDR3 is TGTGCCAGCAGCGAAGCTACAGGGGTTGGCTCACCCCTCCACTTT. V gene TRBV7-9 combines with J gene TRBJ1-6, with 7 bases aligning to TRBD1. Germline loops: CDR1 SEHNR, CDR2 FQNEAQ (reference sequence). Trimming at V came to 5 bases and at J to 10 bases, leaving 11 bases not matched to a gene. CDR3 size: 15 residues.

This chain uses TRBV19 with TRBJ1-5; the match to TRBD1 covers 7 bases. Germline V gives CDR1 LNHDA, CDR2 SQIVND (reference sequence). This CDR3 is 16 amino acids long. The V segment lost 3 bases and the J segment 0 bases; nucleotides outside the gene matches: 5. The CDR3 nucleotides read TGTGCCAGTAGTATCATGGAGGGGGCTAGCAATCAGCCCCAGCATTTT. Translation gives CASSIMEGASNQPQHF. Filled out from reference TRBV19 and TRBJ1-5, the complete variable domain reads DGGITQSPKYLFRKEGQNVTLSCEQNLNHDAMYWYRQDPGQGLRLIYYSQIVNDFQKGDIAEGYSVSREKKESFPLTVTSAQKNPTAFYLCASSIMEGASNQPQHFGDGTRLSIL.

The J gene is TRBJ2-1, the V gene TRBV19, with 8 nucleotides matching TRBD2. With 11 bases clipped from V and 6 bases from J, the junction kept 6 bases outside the gene matches. CDR1 is LNHDA and CDR2 is SQIVND in the germline V gene (reference sequence). This CDR3 has 12 amino acids. The CDR3 reads CAVGTRSNEQFF. The CDR3 nucleotides are TGTGCCGTAGGGACTAGGTCCAATGAGCAGTTCTTC.

This clone was detected only a few times. The J gene is TRBJ2-2, the V gene TRBV9; 7 bases line up with TRBD1. Germline CDR1 and CDR2: SGDLS and YYNGEE. The CDR3 extends over 16 amino acids. Trimming at V came to 0 bases and at J to 1 base, leaving 3 bases not matched to a gene. CDR3 nucleotide sequence: TGTGCCAGCAGCGTAGGAGGACAGGAGAACACCGGGGAGCTGTTTTTT. It is translated as CASSVGGQENTGELFF.

Comment on this clone: Other DNA sequences in this sample translate to the same CDR3. The rearrangement joins TRBV18 to TRBJ2-1; 8 nucleotides match TRBD2. With V trimmed by 3 bases and J by 4 bases, 2 bases remained unmatched. The CDR3 consists of 14 residues. The germline gives CDR1 KGHSH, CDR2 LQKENI. This CDR3 reads CASSPASGYNEQFF. In nucleotides, the CDR3 is TGTGCCAGCTCACCGGCTAGCGGGTACAATGAGCAGTTCTTC.

This clone has only a few counts. The chain joins TRBV4-1 to TRBJ1-5; a weak D match, TRBD1 (6 bases). The CDR3 is made up of 15 amino acids. Trimming left V 0 bases short and J 8 bases short, with 14 bases between. The germline CDR1 and CDR2 sequences are MGHRA and YSYEKL. This chain's CDR3 is CASSQEARGQEPQHF. As DNA, the CDR3 is TGCGCCAGCAGCCAAGAAGCTCGGGGGCAGGAGCCCCAGCATTTT.

The V call is TRBV12-3 or TRBV12-4, the J call TRBJ2-1; D not resolved. The CDR3 is made up of 11 amino acids. V was clipped by 3 bases and J by 7 bases, with 4 bases between them. The CDR3 loop is CASSFNNEQFF. The CDR3 nucleotides read TGTGCCAGCAGTTTCAATAATGAGCAGTTCTTC.

This clone came up a few times. J is TRBJ2-1 and V is TRBV5-1, with D possibly matching TRBD1 (6 bases). Germline CDR1 and CDR2: SGHRS and YFSETQ. V lost 2 bases to trimming and J lost 0 bases, with 9 bases between them. The CDR3 has 15 residues. Here the CDR3 reads CASSFGDTSYNEQFF. The CDR3 nucleotides are TGCGCCAGCAGCTTCGGGGACACCTCCTACAATGAGCAGTTCTTC.

V gene TRBV27 combines with J gene TRBJ2-1; 14 bases agree with TRBD2. V was pared by 5 bases and J by 9 bases, with 6 bases of the junction left unmatched. Germline CDR1 reads MNHEY; CDR2 reads SMNVEV (reference sequence). The CDR3 has 15 amino acids. The CDR3 nucleotides are TGTGCCAGCAGTCTGGGACTAGCGGGAGTTATTGAGCAGTTCTTC. As protein: CASSLGLAGVIEQFF.

This clone was observed a single time. The gene calls are TRBV20-1 and TRBJ1-1, with D hard to call. V was clipped by 3 bases and J by 3 bases, with 5 bases between them. CDR1 is DFQATT and CDR2 is SNEGSKA in the germline V gene (reference sequence). The CDR3 spans 11 residues. CDR3 sequence: CSASVYTEAFF. Written as DNA, the CDR3 is TGCAGTGCTAGTGTGTACACTGAAGCTTTCTTT.

The chain is built from TRBV5-5 and TRBJ1-1, with no clear D. The CDR3 length is 15 residues. Germline CDR1 reads SGHKS; CDR2 reads YYEKEE (reference sequence). V lost 0 bases, J lost 4 bases, and 13 bases lay in between. The CDR3 sequence: CASSLAAGWSTEAFF. The CDR3 DNA reads TGTGCCAGCAGCTTGGCCGCGGGCTGGAGCACTGAAGCTTTCTTT.

The V and J genes are TRBV30 and TRBJ1-5; tentative D call: TRBD1 (5 bases). The CDR3 spans 12 residues. The V gene's germline CDR1 is GTSNPN and CDR2 SVGIG (reference sequence). V was cut by 2 bases and J by 16 bases, with 18 bases left in between. CDR3 coding DNA: TGTGCCTGGAGTACTCCTCAGGGACCCCGACATTTT. Amino acid sequence: CAWSTPQGPRHF.

The chain employs TRBV18 and TRBJ2-7; 9 bases line up with TRBD1. Germline V lookup: CDR1 KGHSH, CDR2 LQKENI. This CDR3 is built from 15 residues. With V trimmed by 3 bases and J by 7 bases, 10 bases remained unmatched. CDR3 amino acids: CASSPSGQGRGEQYF. The CDR3 DNA reads as TGTGCCAGCTCACCCTCCGGACAGGGGAGGGGGGAGCAGTACTTC. Supplemented by reference TRBV18 and TRBJ2-7, the full variable domain reads NAGVMQNPRHLVRRRGQEARLRCSPMKGHSHVYWYRQLPEEGLKFMVYLQKENIIDESGMPKERFSAEFPKEGPSILRIQQVVRGDSAAYFCASSPSGQGRGEQYFGPGTRLTVT.

The chain has TRBV9 and TRBJ2-4; 8 nucleotides line up with TRBD1. V was pared by 4 bases and J by 6 bases, with 12 bases of the junction left unmatched. The CDR3 contains 16 residues. Per the germline V gene, CDR1 is SGDLS and CDR2 is YYNGEE. CDR3 protein: CASSPRGQGRINIQYF. DNA for the CDR3: TGTGCCAGCAGCCCCCGCGGACAGGGAAGAATAAACATTCAGTACTTC.

In this sample, this clone turned up once. This chain connects TRBV19 to TRBJ1-1; TRBD1 agrees at 11 bases. The V and J ends lost 8 bases and 10 bases, in that order; junction bases with no gene match: 15. Germline loops: CDR1 LNHDA, CDR2 SQIVND (reference sequence). This CDR3 has 15 amino acids. This chain's CDR3 is CASWGNGQGATGAFF. The CDR3, as DNA: TGTGCCAGTTGGGGAAACGGACAGGGGGCGACGGGAGCTTTCTTT.

This chain connects TRBV29-1 to TRBJ1-2, with 8 bases matching TRBD1. Losses at the gene ends were 6 bases for V and 5 bases for J; bases not matched to a gene: 5. The CDR3 has 12 residues. Germline V gene data show CDR1 as SQVTM and CDR2 as ANQGSEA. CDR3 residues: CSVRQGRYGYTF. The CDR3 nucleotides are TGCAGCGTCCGACAGGGGCGGTATGGCTACACCTTC.

The chain employs TRBV7-9 and TRBJ2-5; the D call may be TRBD1 or TRBD2 (5 bases each). Trimming pared 3 bases from V and 9 bases from J, leaving 8 bases between. The CDR3 has 11 amino acids. Germline CDR1 and CDR2: SEHNR and FQNEAQ (reference sequence). The CDR3 coding sequence is TGTGCCAGCAGCTTCGAGGGGCCCCAGTACTTC. It codes for CASSFEGPQYF. Looking up the rest from reference TRBV7-9 and TRBJ2-5 gives the full variable domain: DTGVSQNPRHKITKRGQNVTFRCDPISEHNRLYWYRQTLGQGPEFLTYFQNEAQLEKSRLLSDRFSAERPKGSFSTLEIQRTEQGDSAMYLCASSFEGPQYFGPGTRLLVL.

This clone has a handful of counts. The chain has TRBV6-1 and TRBJ1-2; TRBD1 might be the D (6 bases). Trimming left V 6 bases short and J 5 bases short, with 16 bases between. CDR1 is MNHNS, CDR2 SASEGT, per germline. The CDR3 consists of 14 residues. CDR3 coding DNA: TGTGCCAGCAGGGAGATGGGGGCCCGATATGGCTACACCTTC. Its protein product is CASREMGARYGYTF.